This TCR beta chain is from a study of cytomegalovirus exposure and HLA in healthy donors (dated by TCRdb to 2015 to 2018). With regard to the full study: The 550 to 750 repertoires of the first cohort and the 95 to 150 validation repertoires were produced on the same platform, according to a later analysis. The aim of the study was to test whether cataloging public T cell receptors could identify signatures of past pathogen exposure. To predict cytomegalovirus infection status, the study brought together high-throughput TCR immunosequencing, statistical association of individual TCRs with disease status, and machine learning. Besides the first cohort of about 730 subjects, a separate validation cohort made up of 95 to 150 different subjects was used.

As regards this clone: It has no known antigen specificity. The input lacks base qualities; no much larger clone sits a single base away.

There are 17 amino acids in the CDR3, from cysteine to phenylalanine inclusive. Only the CDR3 region is kept as DNA, spanning 51 bases read in frame from base 1. Compared with germline, V lacks 2 bases and J lacks 7 bases; bases without a gene match: 13. CDR1 and CDR2, looked up from the germline V gene (reference sequence), are MNHEY and SMNVEV. Donors formed part of the validation cohort, which comprised 120 subjects and was distinct from the first cohort of roughly 600 subjects. What the research found in general, with its limitations: A later analysis lacked HLA typing for the validation cohort, so it scored co-occurrence in that cohort across all 120 or so repertoires. Cytomegalovirus status was reported to be diagnosed by the classifier with high specificity and sensitivity in both the original and validation cohorts. A few of the identified cytomegalovirus-associated TCR beta chains were confirmed in vitro to be specific for cytomegalovirus antigens. While some public TCRs were present in many individuals, most TCR sequences turned up only very rarely across donors. A total of roughly 160 TCR beta chains were listed by the study as associated with cytomegalovirus. The authors suggested that the approach could potentially be generalized to other disease states and immunological phenotypes. Subsequent analysis determined that TCRs grouped into clusters in the first cohort also showed a tendency toward co-occurrence across the approximately 110 validation repertoires, and approximately 93% of cluster scores exceeded 0.

The method behind the library was the immunoSEQ multiplex PCR assay. The authors' analysis ran thus. A statistical classification framework was built for diagnosing cytomegalovirus status from the catalog of TCR beta chain sequences. TCRdb provides this immuneACCESS table in a form limited to in-frame rearrangements. Some clones are lacking; in checked studies, under half of them reflect an unresolved V gene, and why the rest are absent is not known. That table furnishes V, J and clone size, whereas the DNA furnished D and trimming. Within this sample are under 75,000 clones, with approximately 96% of them counted one time only. 1.5% to 2% of the sample comes from the top ten.

The chain uses TRBV27 and TRBJ2-5; 10 central nucleotides agree with TRBD1. This clonotype was obtained from a woman aged 18-29 years in good health and CMV-seropositive. Sample: PBMCs. The sequenced DNA: TGTGCCAGCAGTTTAGACCGCGGGACAGGGGCTCGCGGGACCCAGTACTTC. The encoded protein is CASSLDRGTGARGTQYF.